The sequence of this T cell receptor beta chain was determined in a study of radiation and T cells in renal cell carcinoma. Trimming took 5 bases from V and 0 from J, leaving 8 bases between them. The CDR3 is 14 amino acids. Looked up from germline, CDR1 is MNHNY and CDR2 is SVGAGI (reference sequence). TCRdb keeps only in-frame clones here, not all; method: immunoSEQ multiplex PCR. The sample carries 130,000 to 150,000 clones, around 90% recorded once. Findings and limits, study-wide: In blood, top tumor clones expanded by 2 weeks, shrinking by 4.

The time point: baseline pretreatment blood. Specified treatment: 15 Gy SBRT to primary tumor, nephrectomy 4 weeks later. Concerning this clone: Its specificity is not known.

Sequences were derived from blood, sampled from a patient whose treatment included radiotherapy and nephrectomy. This chain connects TRBV6-6 to TRBJ1-3, with a weak D call TRBD1 (6 bases). The receptor comes from a woman aged 70 to 79 with renal cell carcinoma. The CDR3, as DNA: TGTGCCAGCAGTCTACAGGGCTCTGGAAACACCATATATTTT. It translates to CASSLQGSGNTIYF.